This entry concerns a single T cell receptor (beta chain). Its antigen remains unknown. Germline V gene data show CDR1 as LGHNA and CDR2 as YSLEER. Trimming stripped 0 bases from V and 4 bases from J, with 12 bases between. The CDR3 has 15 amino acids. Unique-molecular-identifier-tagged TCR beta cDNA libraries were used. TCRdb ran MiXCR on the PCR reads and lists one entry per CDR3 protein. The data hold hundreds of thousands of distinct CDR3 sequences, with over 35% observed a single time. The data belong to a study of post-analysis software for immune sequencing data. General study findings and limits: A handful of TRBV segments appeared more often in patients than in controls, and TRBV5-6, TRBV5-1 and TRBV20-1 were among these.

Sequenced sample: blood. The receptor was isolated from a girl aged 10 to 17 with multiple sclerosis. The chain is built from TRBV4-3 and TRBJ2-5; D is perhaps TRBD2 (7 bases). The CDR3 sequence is CASSQDRRGGETQYF. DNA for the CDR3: TGCGCCAGCAGCCAAGATAGGAGGGGGGGAGAGACCCAGTACTTC.